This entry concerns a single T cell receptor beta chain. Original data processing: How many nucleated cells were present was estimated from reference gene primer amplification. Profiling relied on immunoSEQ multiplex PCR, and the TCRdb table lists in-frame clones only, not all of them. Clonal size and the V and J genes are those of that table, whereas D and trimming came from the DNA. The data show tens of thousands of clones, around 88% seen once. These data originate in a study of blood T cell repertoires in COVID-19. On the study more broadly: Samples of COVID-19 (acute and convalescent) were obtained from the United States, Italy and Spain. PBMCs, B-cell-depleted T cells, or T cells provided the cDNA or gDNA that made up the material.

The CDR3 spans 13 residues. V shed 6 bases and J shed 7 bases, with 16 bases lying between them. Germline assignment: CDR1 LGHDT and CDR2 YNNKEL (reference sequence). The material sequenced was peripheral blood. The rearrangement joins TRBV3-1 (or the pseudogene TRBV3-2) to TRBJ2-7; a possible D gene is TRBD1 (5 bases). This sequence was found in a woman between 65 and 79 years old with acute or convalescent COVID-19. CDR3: CASSGAMYGEQYF. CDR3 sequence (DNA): TGTGCCAGCAGTGGGGCAATGTACGGAGAGCAGTACTTC.